These T cell receptor beta chains were read from a single sample in a study of OX40 agonist ivuxolimab in advanced cancers. Generated by immunoSEQ multiplex PCR, the TCRdb table keeps only in-frame clones and is missing some. The data show about 51,000 clones, about 90% seen once. Material: CD4+ or CD8+ T cells sorted from blood, obtained in a trial of the OX40 agonist ivuxolimab. Source of these receptors: an adult with an advanced solid tumor such as melanoma, head and neck, liver or kidney cancer. Each CDR3 is given with its conserved first and last residue. The D gene is left open where the match is weak. Size tells how often a clone was seen (once, few, many) or the class of an expanded clone, and some rows leave it out.

v_call: TRBV5-1; d_call: TRBD1; clone_size: .; j_call: TRBJ1-4; cdr3_aa: CASSPQGTGEEKLFF; cdr3_nt: TGCGCCAGCAGCCCCCAGGGGACAGGGGAAGAAAAACTGTTTTTT
v_call: TRBV2; d_call: TRBD2; clone_size: .; j_call: TRBJ2-1; cdr3_aa: CASRRDGGYYNEQFF; cdr3_nt: TGTGCCAGCAGGAGGGACGGGGGGTATTACAATGAGCAGTTCTTC
v_call: TRBV9; d_call: .; clone_size: .; j_call: TRBJ2-3; cdr3_aa: CASSVGGVGRTDTQYF; cdr3_nt: TGTGCCAGCAGCGTAGGCGGGGTGGGGCGCACAGATACGCAGTATTTT
v_call: TRBV19; d_call: .; clone_size: .; j_call: TRBJ1-2; cdr3_aa: CASSSYRNGYTF; cdr3_nt: TGTGCCAGTAGCTCTTATAGAAACGGCTACACCTTC
v_call: TRBV6-6; d_call: .; clone_size: once; j_call: TRBJ1-3; cdr3_aa: CASSYMRTETGNTIYF; cdr3_nt: TGTGCCAGCAGTTACATGAGGACGGAAACTGGAAACACCATATATTTT
v_call: TRBV27; d_call: TRBD1; clone_size: once; j_call: TRBJ1-2; cdr3_aa: CASSSSILGQGTYGYTF; cdr3_nt: TGTGCCAGCAGTTCCTCAATCCTCGGACAGGGGACCTATGGCTACACCTTC
v_call: TRBV5-4; d_call: .; clone_size: .; j_call: TRBJ2-3; cdr3_aa: CASSSWDTQYF; cdr3_nt: TGTGCCAGCAGCTCATGGGATACGCAGTATTTT
v_call: TRBV2; d_call: .; clone_size: once; j_call: TRBJ2-7; cdr3_aa: CASGAGLTYEQYF; cdr3_nt: TGTGCCAGCGGTGCGGGTTTAACCTACGAGCAGTACTTC
v_call: TRBV10-3; d_call: TRBD1; clone_size: .; j_call: TRBJ2-3; cdr3_aa: CASSPQGGTQYF; cdr3_nt: TGTGCCAGCAGCCCACAGGGGGGTACGCAGTATTTT
v_call: TRBV18; d_call: .; clone_size: .; j_call: TRBJ1-3; cdr3_aa: CASSLKNGNTIYF; cdr3_nt: TGTGCCAGCTCACTAAAGAATGGAAACACCATATATTTT
v_call: TRBV5-4; d_call: .; clone_size: .; j_call: TRBJ2-7; cdr3_aa: CASSLRNRYEQYF; cdr3_nt: TGTGCCAGCAGCTTAAGGAACCGCTACGAGCAGTACTTC